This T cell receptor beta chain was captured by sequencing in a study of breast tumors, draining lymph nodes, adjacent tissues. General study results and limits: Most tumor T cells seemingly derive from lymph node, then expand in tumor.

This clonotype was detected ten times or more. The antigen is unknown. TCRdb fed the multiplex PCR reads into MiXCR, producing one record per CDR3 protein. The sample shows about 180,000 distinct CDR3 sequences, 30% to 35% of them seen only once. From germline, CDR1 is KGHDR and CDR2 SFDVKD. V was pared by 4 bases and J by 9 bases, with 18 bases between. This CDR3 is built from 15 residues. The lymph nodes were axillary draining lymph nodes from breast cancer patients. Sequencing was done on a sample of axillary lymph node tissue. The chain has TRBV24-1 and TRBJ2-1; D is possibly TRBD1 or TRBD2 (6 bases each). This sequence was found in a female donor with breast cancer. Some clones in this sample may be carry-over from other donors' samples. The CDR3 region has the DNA TGTGCCACCAGTGAGAAGCCGGGGGCAGGTTCTGAGCAGTTCTTC. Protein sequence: CATSEKPGAGSEQFF.